This T cell receptor (beta chain) was recovered during a study of technical replicates of blood from a few donors. Repertoires were generated with immunoSEQ multiplex PCR, while TCRdb's copy carries only in-frame clones and drops some. Of around 54,000 clones listed, approximately 94% are singletons. Germline CDR1 and CDR2: MDHEN and SYDVKM. V gave up 8 bases and J gave up 1 base, with 18 bases separating them. CDR3 length: 15 residues. The sequence was collected from a human donor in good health. The sequenced sample was T cells isolated from PBMCs. The chain combines TRBV28 with TRBJ2-7; possibly TRBD2 for D (6 bases). The CDR3 bases are TGTGCCAGCGAACAGTCTCCCGGGGGATCCTACGAGCAGTACTTC. Translating it yields CASEQSPGGSYEQYF.